This T cell receptor beta chain was captured in a study of T cell repertoires in cytomegalovirus infection. Study-level information: HLA-C-restricted CMV epitopes, recently identified, and well-studied HLA-B-restricted ones were used by the study. Based on public TCR beta signatures, there were indications of CMV infection and of a matching HLA type. Study findings and constraints: CMV-specific TCR beta clonotypes restricted by HLA-C were the ones dominating the ex vivo response. Based on cumulative public TCR beta family frequency, carriers of CMV plus the relevant HLA were identified.

Comment on this clonotype: Its antigen is undetermined.

TCRdb re-called the reads through MiXCR, storing one row per CDR3 protein. Among around 360,000 distinct CDR3 sequences listed, about a third were seen once. The material was cultured PBMCs, obtained from culture after CMV antigen stimulation. This clonotype was sampled from a human donor in good health (CMV status not recorded). Some clones in this sample may be carry-over from other donors' samples.

CDR3 in amino acids: CASSMRQGGAGELFF. For the CDR3, the DNA is TGTGCCAGTAGTATGAGACAGGGTGGCGCCGGGGAGCTGTTTTTT. V gene TRBV19 combines with J gene TRBJ2-2; the match to TRBD1 covers 7 bases. The CDR3 has 15 residues. J gave up 6 bases and V 3 bases, and 7 bases lay outside the gene matches. Looked up from germline, CDR1 is LNHDA and CDR2 is SQIVND (reference sequence).